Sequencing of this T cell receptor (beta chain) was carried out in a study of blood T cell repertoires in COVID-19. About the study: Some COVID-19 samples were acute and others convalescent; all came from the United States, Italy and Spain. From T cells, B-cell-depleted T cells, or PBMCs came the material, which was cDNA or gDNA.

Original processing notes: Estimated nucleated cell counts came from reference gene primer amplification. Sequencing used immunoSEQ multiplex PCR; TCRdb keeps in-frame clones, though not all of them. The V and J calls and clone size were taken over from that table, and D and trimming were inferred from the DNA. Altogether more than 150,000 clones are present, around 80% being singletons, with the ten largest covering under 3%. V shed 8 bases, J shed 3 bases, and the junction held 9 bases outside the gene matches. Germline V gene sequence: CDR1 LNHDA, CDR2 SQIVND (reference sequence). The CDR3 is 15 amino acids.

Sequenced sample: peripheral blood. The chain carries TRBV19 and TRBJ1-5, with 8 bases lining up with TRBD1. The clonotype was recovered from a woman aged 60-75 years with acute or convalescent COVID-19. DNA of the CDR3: TGTGCCAGTTCTGCAGACAGGGGCCTCAATCAGCCCCAGCATTTT. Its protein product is CASSADRGLNQPQHF.